This T cell receptor (beta chain) was identified in a study of cytomegalovirus exposure and HLA in healthy donors. The wider study: Genotyping showed around 80% of 398 donors falling in the Caucasian-associated ancestry cluster.

Study-wide results and caveats: In vitro data verified a few CMV-associated chains as specific for CMV antigens. A later analysis, which compared TCR beta chains of equal frequency, found the HLA-associated ones more clonally expanded.

The CDR3 covers 18 residues. V lost 4 bases and J 0 bases, leaving 21 bases between the germline ends. Germline V lookup: CDR1 SGHVS, CDR2 FQNEAQ. With respect to this clone: Its antigen is unknown.

The PCR used 60 Vbeta and 13 Jbeta primers. Only in-frame clones appear in the TCRdb table, and some are missing; sequencing was by immunoSEQ multiplex PCR. The sample is made up of over 65,000 clones, and the top ten hold roughly 4.8% of it. This clonotype was sampled from a man aged 25-40 years in good health and CMV-seronegative. Sequenced input: PBMCs. The chain has TRBV7-8 and TRBJ1-2; no reliable D call. CDR3 bases: TGTGCCAGCAGCTACACCTTATCCGACGGGATACCTAACTATGGCTACACCTTC. Residues: CASSYTLSDGIPNYGYTF. The whole variable domain, filled in from reference TRBV7-8 and TRBJ1-2, reads GAGVSQSPRYKVAKRGQDVALRCDPISGHVSLFWYQQALGQGPEFLTYFQNEAQLDKSGLPSDRFFAERPEGSVSTLKIQRTQQEDSAVYLCASSYTLSDGIPNYGYTFGSGTRLTVV.